This T cell receptor (beta chain) was identified in a study of regulatory T cells in long-lasting Graves disease. Study results and limitations: Possibly, too few samples lowered accuracy.

Comment on this clonotype: What it binds is not known.

Sample time point: persistent/refractory GD, antithyroid drugs over 5 years with positive TRAb. TCR sequences were obtained from RNA taken from PBMCs. iRepertoire HTBI primers and Arm-PCR of CDR3 regions built TCR beta libraries. TCRdb reprocessed the multiplex PCR reads via MiXCR and lists one record per CDR3 protein. The data hold a few hundred thousand distinct CDR3 sequences, with 23% observed a single time. This clonotype was obtained from a female donor with Graves disease. The sample was peripheral blood mononuclear cells (PBMCs), taken when the disease was refractory, from a patient treated with antithyroid drugs.

CDR3 bases: TGTGCCAGTAGTAACCAGCGGACAGCCGCCAACACTGAAGCTTTCTTT. Translating gives CASSNQRTAANTEAFF. The genes are TRBV19 and TRBJ1-1, with a possible D match to TRBD1 (6 bases). The V gene lost 4 bases and the J gene lost 2 bases, with 17 bases spanning the gap. The CDR3 runs 16 residues. Germline lookup yields CDR1 LNHDA and CDR2 SQIVND (reference sequence).